This T cell receptor beta chain originates from a study of blood T cell repertoires in COVID-19. About the study: Acute and convalescent COVID-19 samples came from the United States, Italy and Spain. The analysed material was cDNA or gDNA that came from T cells, B-cell-depleted T cells, or PBMCs.

CDR1 and CDR2 (germline): GTSNPN, SVGIG (reference sequence). CDR3 length equals 15 residues. Trimming took 3 bases from V and 4 from J, leaving 17 bases between them. Original data processing: Scientists estimated how many nucleated cells there were by amplifying reference gene primers. The table came from immunoSEQ multiplex PCR; TCRdb's copy has only in-frame clones and leaves some out. V and J calls and clone size are as listed in that table; D and trimming were resolved from the DNA. Among over 50,000 clones listed, roughly 90% were seen once. This receptor was obtained from a man aged 80 or over with acute or convalescent COVID-19. Material for sequencing was peripheral blood. This sequence joins TRBV30 and TRBJ2-3; TRBD2 is a possible D gene (8 bases). CDR3 in amino acids: CAWRPGRGQADTQYF. The CDR3 DNA sequence: TGTGCCTGGAGGCCCGGGAGGGGGCAAGCAGATACGCAGTATTTT.